This TCR beta chain was documented in a study of Ad26.COV2.S vaccination and SARS-CoV-2 variants. Looking at the study overall: Donor got 5x10^10 or 1x10^11 viral particles of Ad26.COV2.S. Study results and limitations: Analytic work on TCR breadth and depth might have understated the full extent of total T cell responses. There was reportedly substantial breadth in spike-specific CD8+ and CD4+ T cell responses after vaccination. Among vaccine recipients, spike-specific TCR breadth exceeded that of placebo recipients.

Only in-frame clones appear in the TCRdb table, and some are missing; sequencing was by immunoSEQ multiplex PCR. The table has about 390,000 clones, around 92% seen once. About this clone: Its antigen is currently unknown.

Treatment noted: about 20 received Ad26.COV2.S at low or high dose, single or two shots; about five received placebo; per-sample allocation not given. The samples date from day 63 after the first vaccine or placebo injection. The CDR3 totals 17 residues. After removal of 4 bases from V and 0 bases from J, the junction contained 5 bases not matched to a gene. In germline, CDR1 is LNHDA, CDR2 SQIVND (reference sequence). The V and J genes are TRBV19 and TRBJ1-4, with 10 nucleotides matching TRBD1. The receptor was derived from a person aged 18-60 years who received the Ad26.COV2.S COVID-19 vaccine or a placebo. This specimen was peripheral blood, taken in a trial of Ad26.COV2.S vaccine versus placebo. CDR3 loop: CASSTPDRGSTNEKLFF. As DNA, the CDR3 is TGTGCCAGTAGTACCCCGGACAGGGGGTCAACTAATGAAAAACTGTTTTTT.